This entry lists 11 T cell receptor beta chains sequenced from one sample in a study of blood T cell repertoires in COVID-19. TCRdb keeps only in-frame clones here, not all; method: immunoSEQ multiplex PCR. Of about 59,000 clones listed, around 73% are singletons. Sequenced material: peripheral blood. These receptors all come from a man at least 80 years old with acute or convalescent COVID-19.

The rearrangement uses TRBV5-1 and TRBJ2-1; 10 bases line up with TRBD1. The CDR3 covers 19 residues. V lost 1 base, J lost 0 bases, and 10 bases stayed unmatched. Per germline, CDR1 SGHRS and CDR2 YFSETQ. The CDR3 DNA sequence: TGCGCCAGCAGCTTGACGGGACAGGGGTCAACTAGCTCCTACAATGAGCAGTTCTTC. Translating gives CASSLTGQGSTSSYNEQFF.

The chain has TRBV6-5 and TRBJ1-6, with D unresolved. The germline V gene has CDR1 MNHEY and CDR2 SVGAGI. The length of the CDR3 is 15 residues. Trimming cost V 0 bases and J 10 bases, with 13 bases left between them. CDR3 residues: CASSYSAGLESPLHF. The CDR3 DNA sequence: TGTGCCAGCAGTTACTCGGCAGGTTTAGAGTCACCCCTCCACTTT.

This chain joins TRBV15 and TRBJ1-5; D is undetermined. V lost 0 bases to trimming and J lost 3 bases, with 9 bases between them. The length of the CDR3 is 15 residues. CDR1 is LNHNV, CDR2 YYDKDF, per germline (reference sequence). The CDR3 loop is CATSRDTQFNQPQHF. The CDR3 DNA reads as TGTGCCACCAGCAGAGATACACAGTTCAATCAGCCCCAGCATTTT. Full variable domain (missing parts from reference TRBV15 and TRBJ1-5): DAMVIQNPRYQVTQFGKPVTLSCSQTLNHNVMYWYQQKSSQAPKLLFHYYDKDFNNEADTPDNFQSRRPNTSFCFLDIRSPGLGDTAMYLCATSRDTQFNQPQHFGDGTRLSIL.

The chain combines TRBV5-6 with TRBJ1-2; a weak D match, TRBD1 (5 bases). This CDR3 comprises 15 residues. V was cut by 4 bases and J by 3 bases, with 16 bases left in between. Germline CDR1 and CDR2: SGHDT and YYEEEE. The CDR3 here is CASSPGKRLHYGYTF. In nucleotides, the CDR3 is TGTGCCAGCAGCCCAGGGAAGCGACTCCACTATGGCTACACCTTC.

A word on this clone: This CDR3 is also generated by other DNA sequences in the sample. V and J are TRBV7-3 and TRBJ1-1; D unclear. Germline lookup yields CDR1 SGHTA and CDR2 FQGTGA. The length of the CDR3 is 14 residues. The germline V and J ends were trimmed by 0 bases and 1 base, with 6 bases remaining between them. The CDR3 DNA follows: TGTGCCAGCAGCTTAACCCCAGGGAACACTGAAGCTTTCTTT. Its protein is CASSLTPGNTEAFF.

The chain carries TRBV27 and TRBJ2-4; D may be TRBD1 (5 bases). V shed 2 bases and J shed 4 bases, with 6 bases lying between them. The CDR3 is 13 residues long. The germline V gene has CDR1 MNHEY and CDR2 SMNVEV (reference sequence). CDR3 region: CASSLDRKNIQYF. In DNA, the CDR3 is TGTGCCAGCAGTTTAGACAGAAAAAACATTCAGTACTTC.

This chain joins TRBV24-1 and TRBJ2-1; possibly TRBD2 for D (6 bases). This CDR3 is built from 16 residues. V was trimmed by 3 bases and J by 0 bases, leaving 11 bases between them. Germline lookup yields CDR1 KGHDR and CDR2 SFDVKD. CDR3 bases: TGTGCCACCAGTGATGGGGCTAGCGTCTCCTACAATGAGCAGTTCTTC. Residues: CATSDGASVSYNEQFF.

The gene calls are TRBV12-5 and TRBJ2-1; TRBD1 matches at 8 bases. Germline values: CDR1 LGHNT, CDR2 FRNRAP. The CDR3 sequence is 13 residues long. J lost 10 bases, V lost 6 bases, and 8 bases had no gene match. The CDR3 sequence is CASGGQETREQFF. The CDR3 DNA follows: TGTGCTAGTGGGGGACAGGAAACAAGGGAGCAGTTCTTC.

The chain couples TRBV5-6 to TRBJ1-5, with a possible D match to TRBD1 (6 bases). The ends were cut back, 0 bases at V and 3 bases at J, with 10 bases in the middle. CDR1 is SGHDT, CDR2 YYEEEE, per germline. The CDR3 has 15 residues. The CDR3, as DNA: TGTGCCAGCAGCTTGGCGGGGGGCTCCAATCAGCCCCAGCATTTT. Protein sequence: CASSLAGGSNQPQHF.

The chain combines TRBV6-2 or TRBV6-3 with TRBJ2-1, with 8 bases identical to TRBD2. This CDR3 comprises 14 residues. CDR1 is MNHEY and CDR2 is SVGEGT in the germline V gene. The V gene end was trimmed by 6 bases and the J gene end by 7 bases; junction bases not matched to a gene: 8. This CDR3 reads CASSLAGPRNEQFF. Written as DNA, the CDR3 is TGTGCCAGCAGCTTAGCGGGACCTCGGAATGAGCAGTTCTTC.

The genes are TRBV18 and TRBJ1-5, with TRBD1 matching over 8 bases. The CDR3 is 15 residues long. The trim removed 6 bases at V and 6 bases at J, leaving 10 bases unmatched. Germline lookup yields CDR1 KGHSH and CDR2 LQKENI. CDR3 loop: CASSEGQGAIQPQHF. In DNA, the CDR3 is TGTGCCAGCTCCGAGGGGCAGGGGGCGATTCAGCCCCAGCATTTT. Looking up the rest from reference TRBV18 and TRBJ1-5 gives the full variable domain: NAGVMQNPRHLVRRRGQEARLRCSPMKGHSHVYWYRQLPEEGLKFMVYLQKENIIDESGMPKERFSAEFPKEGPSILRIQQVVRGDSAAYFCASSEGQGAIQPQHFGDGTRLSIL.